Detailed here is one T cell receptor (beta chain). Its antigen is unidentified. The sample originates from a study of T cell repertoires in cytomegalovirus infection. Background on the study: Matching HLA type and CMV infection were both indicated by public TCR beta signatures.

Study-wide points: CMV-specific HLA-C-restricted TCR beta clonotypes dominated the ex vivo response. People with CMV and the relevant HLA were identified by cumulative public TCR beta family frequency.

In TCRdb, the reads were re-called with MiXCR into one record per CDR3 protein. The profile shows around 180,000 distinct CDR3 sequences, 28% of them singletons. This TCR was sampled from a human donor in good health (CMV status not recorded). Some clones in this sample may be carry-over from other donors' samples. What was sequenced was PBMCs.

CDR3 protein: CASSLGTASGGNTIYF. The CDR3 nucleotides read TGTGCCAGCAGCCTGGGGACCGCATCGGGTGGAAACACCATATATTTT. The chain is built from TRBV12-3 or TRBV12-4 and TRBJ1-3, with D perhaps TRBD1 (5 bases). The CDR3 runs to 16 residues. V lost 6 bases, J lost 3 bases, and 18 bases lay in between.